This T cell receptor (beta chain) was identified during a study of T cells expressing NK-cell markers. Overall study: Eight donors were sequenced, seven testing HCMV-seropositive and one testing seronegative. Whole-study findings and limits: The study found dominant NKG2C+ clonotypes at roughly 1.0-8% of CD8+ T cells in about six donors. In a few donors, dominant clonotypes made up roughly 28.3-65% of CD3+CD56-NKG2C+ cells.

The V gene's germline CDR1 is SQVTM and CDR2 ANQGSEA. The CDR3 runs 17 residues. Note on this clonotype: Its antigen is as yet unknown.

Using the 5' RACE reads, TCRdb records one entry per CDR3 protein without DNA. This specimen shows 400,000 or so distinct CDR3 sequences; the ten leading clones hold about 10%. The sequence came from a woman in her 50s in good health. The sample consisted of blood T cells: a sorted CD56 or NKG2C T cell subset, CD4+ or CD8+ T cells, or bulk PBMC T cells (not recorded which). The chain combines TRBV29-1 with TRBJ2-1; absent DNA, TCRdb's TRBD2 call cannot be checked. CDR3 amino acids: CSVSFLGLAGLGNEQFF.